The 27 T cell receptor beta chains presented below share a single source sample, sequenced in a study of blood T cell repertoires in COVID-19 (dated by TCRdb to the early 2020s). The library was produced with the immunoSEQ multiplex PCR assay. The immuneACCESS repertoire file appears here via TCRdb, limited to in-frame rearrangements. These files lack a portion of the clones; in checked studies, under half of the deficit traces to unresolved V genes, and the cause of the others is not known. Here the sample has 35,000 to 40,000 clones; approximately 88% occur a single time. The top ten hold 7% to 7.5% of the sample. Sequenced sample: peripheral blood. The source is a human donor in a cohort sampled during active COVID-19.

The chain uses TRBV28 and TRBJ1-1; 7 bases map to TRBD1. The V and J ends lost 3 bases and 4 bases, in that order; junction bases with no gene match: 2. The germline V gene has CDR1 MDHEN and CDR2 SYDVKM. The CDR3 runs to 13 residues. In DNA, the CDR3 is TGTGCCAGCAGTTTCAACAGGGGCACTGAAGCTTTCTTT. It encodes CASSFNRGTEAFF.

CDR3: CASSQATGVGYIQYF. In DNA, the CDR3 is TGCGCCAGCAGCCAAGCGACAGGGGTAGGATACATTCAGTACTTC. The chain combines TRBV4-1 with TRBJ2-4; 8 bases fit TRBD1. V lost 1 base, J lost 8 bases, and 7 bases stayed unmatched. There are 15 residues in the CDR3. Germline V gene lookup returns CDR1 MGHRA and CDR2 YSYEKL.

This clone was found once. The chain recombines TRBV4-3 with TRBJ2-2; D not certain. The CDR3 contains 13 residues. V lost 1 base and J lost 6, with 6 bases in between. Germline V gene sequence: CDR1 LGHNA, CDR2 YSLEER. The CDR3 bases are TGCGCCAGCAGCCAAGTAGATCCCGGGGAGCTGTTTTTT. It is translated as CASSQVDPGELFF.

This clone is a singleton in its sample. The V call is TRBV9, the J call TRBJ2-1; TRBD2 matches 11 bases. The trim removed 3 bases at V and 6 bases at J, leaving 8 bases unmatched. The V gene's germline CDR1 is SGDLS and CDR2 YYNGEE. The CDR3 covers 16 residues. CDR3 protein: CASSARRLAGGNEQFF. The DNA for the CDR3 is TGTGCCAGCAGCGCCCGGAGGCTAGCGGGAGGCAATGAGCAGTTCTTC.

This chain connects TRBV28 to TRBJ2-1; possibly TRBD1 for D (6 bases). Germline CDR1 and CDR2: MDHEN and SYDVKM. The CDR3 is 12 residues long. V was pared by 2 bases and J by 7 bases, with 6 bases between. The CDR3 bases are TGTGCCAGCAGTTTAACAGGGAATGAGCAGTTCTTC. Translation: CASSLTGNEQFF.

V and J are TRBV10-1 and TRBJ2-4; a weak D match, TRBD2 (6 bases). The V and J ends lost 5 bases and 0 bases respectively, with 17 bases between them. CDR3 length: 17 amino acids. Per the germline V gene, CDR1 is WNHNN and CDR2 is SYGVQD (reference sequence). CDR3 sequence (DNA): TGCGCCAGCAGTATGGAGGGAATGGGCCAAGCCAAAAACATTCAGTACTTC. This sequence encodes CASSMEGMGQAKNIQYF.

V and J are TRBV5-4 and TRBJ2-7; 12 bases match TRBD2. V shed 0 bases and J 7 bases; nucleotides not matched to a gene: 11. Germline V CDR1 and CDR2: SGHNT, YYREEE (reference sequence). The CDR3 extends over 17 amino acids. DNA of the CDR3: TGTGCCAGCAGCTTGGGAACTCTAGCGGGGGGGCCGCGGGAGCAGTACTTC. It specifies CASSLGTLAGGPREQYF.

This clone is medium-sized. The chain has TRBV11-2 and TRBJ1-5; D might be TRBD1 (5 bases). The CDR3 is 17 residues long. The germline V gene has CDR1 SGHAT and CDR2 FQNNGV. V shed 4 bases and J shed 2 bases, with 18 bases lying between them. The CDR3 coding sequence is TGTGCCAGCAGCTCCGGAAGCTTGTGGGGGGGCAATCAGCCCCAGCATTTT. This translates into CASSSGSLWGGNQPQHF.

The chain carries TRBV5-1 and TRBJ1-1, with 7 bases matching TRBD1. Trimming at V came to 6 bases and at J to 4 bases, leaving 9 bases not matched to a gene. CDR1 SGHRS and CDR2 YFSETQ come from the germline V gene. The CDR3 extends over 14 amino acids. In nucleotides, the CDR3 is TGCGCCAGCACCCCGAAAGACAGGGCCACTGAAGCTTTCTTT. Translated, it gives CASTPKDRATEAFF. The variable domain in full, with the rest retrieved from reference TRBV5-1 and TRBJ1-1, is KAGVTQTPRYLIKTRGQQVTLSCSPISGHRSVSWYQQTPGQGLQFLFEYFSETQRNKGNFPGRFSGRQFSNSRSEMNVSTLELGDSALYLCASTPKDRATEAFFGQGTRLTVV.

The chain recombines TRBV5-4 with TRBJ2-7; TRBD1 is a possible D gene (6 bases). Trimming removed 4 bases at V and 3 bases at J, with 23 bases between. This CDR3 comprises 17 residues. The germline V gene encodes CDR1 SGHNT and CDR2 YYREEE (reference sequence). In DNA, the CDR3 is TGTGCCAGCAGCCTATTGTCTACGGTGGACAGTTACTACGAGCAGTACTTC. This gives the protein CASSLLSTVDSYYEQYF. The full variable domain, rest sourced from reference TRBV5-4 and TRBJ2-7, is ETGVTQSPTHLIKTRGQQVTLRCSSQSGHNTVSWYQQALGQGPQFIFQYYREEENGRGNFPPRFSGLQFPNYSSELNVNALELDDSALYLCASSLLSTVDSYYEQYFGPGTRLTVT.

The V and J genes are TRBV7-8 and TRBJ2-7, with D tentatively TRBD2 (8 bases). Trimming pared 4 bases from V and 4 bases from J, leaving 20 bases between. Germline CDR1 and CDR2: SGHVS and FQNEAQ. The CDR3 is 16 residues long. The CDR3: CASSSAGGGGFYEQYF. The CDR3 DNA is TGTGCCAGCAGCTCCGCGGGGGGAGGGGGCTTTTACGAGCAGTACTTC.

The count of this clone is one. This sequence joins TRBV7-9 and TRBJ1-2; D not resolved. There are 15 residues in the CDR3. The V and J ends lost 4 bases and 8 bases respectively, with 20 bases between them. In germline, CDR1 is SEHNR, CDR2 FQNEAQ (reference sequence). The CDR3 region has the DNA TGTGCCAGCAGCTCATTGGACCGGGAGGGTTACGGCTACACCTTC. Translation: CASSSLDREGYGYTF.

The CDR3 loop is CASSYAFGVYEQYF. CDR3 bases: TGTGCCAGCAGTTACGCCTTCGGGGTCTACGAGCAGTACTTC. This rearrangement joins TRBV6-5 to TRBJ2-7, with a weak D call TRBD2 (5 bases). The germline V gene encodes CDR1 MNHEY and CDR2 SVGAGI. There are 14 residues in the CDR3. The germline V and J ends were trimmed by 2 bases and 3 bases, with 11 bases remaining between them.

The gene calls are TRBV5-1 and TRBJ2-3; D is undetermined. The V gene's germline CDR1 is SGHRS and CDR2 YFSETQ. The CDR3 consists of 15 residues. The V end was cut by 0 bases, the J end by 1 base, with 9 bases between. CDR3: CASSLAVGGTDTQYF. The CDR3 DNA sequence: TGCGCCAGCAGCTTGGCCGTCGGTGGCACAGATACGCAGTATTTT.

The chain links TRBV12-3 or TRBV12-4 to TRBJ2-7; TRBD2 is a possible D gene (5 bases). V lost 3 bases and J 0 bases, leaving 6 bases between the germline ends. The CDR3 length is 13 residues. The CDR3 DNA sequence: TGTGCCAGCAGTTTTGGGAGCTCCTACGAGCAGTACTTC. It yields the protein CASSFGSSYEQYF.

V gene TRBV6-4 combines with J gene TRBJ2-3; TRBD1 agrees at 8 bases. The CDR3 is 14 residues long. V lost 7 bases and J lost 1; bases outside the gene matches: 4. In germline, CDR1 is MRHNA, CDR2 SNTAGT. In DNA form, the CDR3 reads TGTGCCAGCAAAGCGGACAGGGGCACAGATACGCAGTATTTT. This sequence encodes CASKADRGTDTQYF.

On this clone: One end of the junction fails to match germline, which may point to a read error. The rearrangement joins TRBV30 to TRBJ1-2, with TRBD1 matching over 9 bases. The CDR3 is 12 amino acids. Germline V CDR1 and CDR2: GTSNPN, SVGIG (reference sequence). CDR3 coding DNA: TGTGCCTGGAGTGTAGGGACAGGGTTTGAAAAGTTC. Amino acids: CAWSVGTGFEKF.

This chain joins TRBV10-3 and TRBJ2-5; 8 nucleotides agree with TRBD2. Losses at the gene ends were 0 bases for V and 1 base for J; bases not matched to a gene: 7. This CDR3 comprises 17 residues. Germline lookup yields CDR1 ENHRY and CDR2 SYGVKD. CDR3 in DNA: TGTGCCATCAGTGAGTCGCGAAGCGGGGGCGCCCAAGAGACCCAGTACTTC. Encoded protein: CAISESRSGGAQETQYF.

Regarding this clone: Relative to the germline gene, one junction end is altered; a read error may explain this. This sample also contains other DNA sequences that code for the same CDR3. The V call is TRBV3-1 (or the pseudogene TRBV3-2), the J call TRBJ2-2; possibly TRBD1 for D (7 bases). Germline CDR1 and CDR2: LGHDT and YNNKEL (reference sequence). This CDR3 comprises 14 residues. The CDR3 nucleotides are TGTGCCAGCAGTCAAGCAGGGGGGACCGGGGAGCTGTTTTTT. Translated, it gives CASSQAGGTGELFF.

This clone was observed once. The CDR3 DNA follows: TGTGCCAGCAGCGTAGTAACTAGTGGAACCAGCAATGAGCAGTTCTTC. Its protein is CASSVVTSGTSNEQFF. The chain has TRBV9 and TRBJ2-1; possible D gene TRBD2, 5 bases. The germline V gene has CDR1 SGDLS and CDR2 YYNGEE. Trimming removed 0 bases from V and 6 bases from J, with 16 bases in between. The CDR3 has 16 amino acids.

The chain links TRBV5-1 to TRBJ1-6, with D unresolved. Deletions cut 4 bases from V and 6 bases from J, with 11 bases between. CDR1 SGHRS and CDR2 YFSETQ come from the germline V gene. The CDR3 contains 14 residues. CDR3 in amino acids: CASSVLVSNSPLHF. CDR3 nucleotide sequence: TGCGCCAGCAGCGTTCTAGTGAGTAATTCACCCCTCCACTTT.

The chain carries TRBV18 and TRBJ1-2, with D unresolved. Germline CDR1 and CDR2: KGHSH and LQKENI. The V gene lost 5 bases and the J gene lost 2 bases, with 15 bases spanning the gap. This CDR3 has 15 amino acids. CDR3 DNA: TGTGCCAGCTCAATCCAGGCGCCAAACAACTATGGCTACACCTTC. This encodes CASSIQAPNNYGYTF.

This clone was recorded once. CDR3 amino acids: CAISEDRGYGYTF. The DNA for the CDR3 is TGTGCCATCAGTGAGGACAGGGGGTATGGCTACACCTTC. The genes are TRBV10-3 and TRBJ1-2; 9 nucleotides align to TRBD1. This CDR3 is built from 13 residues. CDR1 and CDR2 (germline): ENHRY, SYGVKD. V lost 2 bases and J lost 5; bases outside the gene matches: 0.

The chain uses TRBV6-5 and TRBJ1-3; D unresolved. The CDR3 has 15 amino acids. The germline CDR1 and CDR2 sequences are MNHEY and SVGAGI. The V end lost 2 bases, the J end lost 0 bases, and 8 bases lay between the germline ends. The chain's CDR3 is CASSYRRSSGNTIYF. The CDR3, as DNA: TGTGCCAGCAGTTACCGGAGAAGCTCTGGAAACACCATATATTTT.

V is TRBV7-2 and J is TRBJ1-1; 8 nucleotides align to TRBD1. The germline V gene has CDR1 SGHTA and CDR2 FQGNSA. Germline trimming cut 6 bases from V and 7 bases from J; bases unmatched to any gene: 7. The CDR3 has 13 residues. CDR3 DNA sequence: TGTGCCAGCAGAAAACGACAGGGGCTTGAAGCTTTCTTT. This gives the protein CASRKRQGLEAFF. Full variable domain (outside the CDR3, taken from reference TRBV7-2 and TRBJ1-1): GAGVSQSPSNKVTEKGKDVELRCDPISGHTALYWYRQSLGQGLEFLIYFQGNSAPDKSGLPSDRFSAERTGGSVSTLTIQRTQQEDSAVYLCASRKRQGLEAFFGQGTRLTVV.

The chain carries TRBV27 and TRBJ2-7; 7 bases are a match to TRBD2. CDR3 length: 15 amino acids. Germline CDR1 and CDR2: MNHEY and SMNVEV (reference sequence). The trim removed 2 bases at V and 3 bases at J, leaving 7 bases unmatched. The CDR3 is CASSLSSGRVYEQYF. CDR3 nucleotide sequence: TGTGCCAGCAGTTTAAGTTCGGGGAGGGTCTACGAGCAGTACTTC.

This rearrangement joins TRBV2 to TRBJ2-1; 8 bases agree with TRBD2. Trimming took 2 bases from V and 8 from J; bases not matched to a gene: 11. In germline, CDR1 is SNHLY, CDR2 FYNNEI. This CDR3 region has 16 residues. In nucleotides, the CDR3 is TGTGCCAGCAGTGAATTGGCCGGGACTAGATACGATGAGCAGTTCTTC. Protein product: CASSELAGTRYDEQFF. The complete variable domain, with remaining parts taken from reference TRBV2 and TRBJ2-1, reads EPEVTQTPSHQVTQMGQEVILRCVPISNHLYFYWYRQILGQKVEFLVSFYNNEISEKSEIFDDQFSVERPDGSNFTLKIRSTKLEDSAMYFCASSELAGTRYDEQFFGPGTRLTVL.